What follows is one T cell receptor (beta chain) and its context. The antigen is unknown. Sequenced by immunoSEQ multiplex PCR; TCRdb stores in-frame clones only, minus some. The top ten hold more than 1.5% of the sample, which has about 2.1 million clones, around 93% seen once. The data belong to a study of shared clonotypes between healthy human individuals. Whole-study findings and limits: Among a few donors, approximately 5% of naive CD4 clonotypes were found in common.

The naive CD8 fraction comprised CD45RO-negative cells positively selected for CCR7 and excluded terminally differentiated effector memory CD45RA+ cells. The length of the CDR3 is 17 residues. V shed 5 bases and J 4 bases; nucleotides not matched to a gene: 14. Germline V gene data show CDR1 as SGHTA and CDR2 as FQGNSA. The gene calls are TRBV7-2 and TRBJ2-1; 7 bases agree with TRBD1. This receptor was obtained from a young man in good health. Some clones in this sample may be carry-over from other donors' samples. Sequenced material: naive CD8+ T cells from PBMCs. CDR3 in DNA: TGTGCCAGCAGCCCGGGACAGCCCCGGGGCCCTTACAATGAGCAGTTCTTC. It yields the protein CASSPGQPRGPYNEQFF.